The present entry profiles one T cell receptor beta chain with its context. Its antigen is undetermined. TCRdb used MiXCR to reprocess the 5' RACE reads, holding one entry per CDR3 protein. The sample lists some 40,000 distinct CDR3 sequences, around 5% occurring once. The time point denotes: sample taken at primary tumor resection. Researchers sequenced whole RNA taken from tumor, nontumor lung or frozen PBMC without sorting. The entry originates in a study of spatial heterogeneity in lung cancer. Regarding the study as a whole: Among blood samples, ubiquitous expanded tumor TCRs appeared more at resection than at follow-up.

V was shortened by 3 bases and J by 2 bases, with 10 bases between the two germline ends. The germline CDR1 and CDR2 sequences are SGDLS and YYNGEE. This CDR3 spans 14 amino acids. This receptor was taken from a female donor with early-stage non-small cell lung cancer. V gene TRBV9 combines with J gene TRBJ2-3; TRBD2 might be the D (5 bases). Sequenced material: PBMCs, taken at surgery. The CDR3 here is CASSGWRPTDTQYF. DNA of the CDR3: TGTGCCAGCAGCGGATGGAGGCCCACAGATACGCAGTATTTT.